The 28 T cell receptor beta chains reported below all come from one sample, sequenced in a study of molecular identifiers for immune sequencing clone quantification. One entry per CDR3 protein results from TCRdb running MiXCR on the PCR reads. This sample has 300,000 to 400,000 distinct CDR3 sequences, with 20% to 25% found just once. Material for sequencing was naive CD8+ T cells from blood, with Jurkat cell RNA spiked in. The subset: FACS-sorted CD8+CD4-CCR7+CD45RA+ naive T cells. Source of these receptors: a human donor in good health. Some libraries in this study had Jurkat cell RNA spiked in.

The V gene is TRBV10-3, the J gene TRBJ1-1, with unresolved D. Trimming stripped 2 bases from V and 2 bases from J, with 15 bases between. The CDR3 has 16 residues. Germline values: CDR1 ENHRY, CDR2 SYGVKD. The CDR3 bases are TGTGCCATCAGTGAGCCCTGGCTGGAGGGCAACACTGAAGCTTTCTTT. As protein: CAISEPWLEGNTEAFF.

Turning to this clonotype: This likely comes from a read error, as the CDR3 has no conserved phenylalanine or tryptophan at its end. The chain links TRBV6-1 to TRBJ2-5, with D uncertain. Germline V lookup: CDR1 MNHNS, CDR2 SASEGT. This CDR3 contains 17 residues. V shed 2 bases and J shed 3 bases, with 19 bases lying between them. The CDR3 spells CASSEMRILRKEETQYL. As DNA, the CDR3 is TGTGCCAGCAGTGAAATGAGGATACTCAGGAAGGAAGAGACCCAGTACCTC.

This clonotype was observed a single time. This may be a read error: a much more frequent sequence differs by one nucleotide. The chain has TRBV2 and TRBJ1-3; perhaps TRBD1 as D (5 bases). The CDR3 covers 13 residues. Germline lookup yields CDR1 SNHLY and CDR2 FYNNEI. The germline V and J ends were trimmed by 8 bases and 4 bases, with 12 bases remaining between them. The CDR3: CASGQRTGNTIYF. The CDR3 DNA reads TGTGCCAGCGGGCAACGGACAGGAAACACCATATATTTT.

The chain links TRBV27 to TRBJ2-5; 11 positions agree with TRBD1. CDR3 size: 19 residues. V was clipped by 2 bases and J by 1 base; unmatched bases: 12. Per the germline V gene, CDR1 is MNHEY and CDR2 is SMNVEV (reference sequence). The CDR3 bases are TGTGCCAGCAGTTTAAAAGGGACAGGGGGTAGCGGGACCCAAGAGACCCAGTACTTC. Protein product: CASSLKGTGGSGTQETQYF.

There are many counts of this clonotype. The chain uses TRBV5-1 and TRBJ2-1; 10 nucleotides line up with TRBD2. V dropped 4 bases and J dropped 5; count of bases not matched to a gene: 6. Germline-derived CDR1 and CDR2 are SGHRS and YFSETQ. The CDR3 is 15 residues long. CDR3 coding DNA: TGCGCCAGCAGCCTGGGGACTAGCGCAGACAATGAGCAGTTCTTC. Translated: CASSLGTSADNEQFF.

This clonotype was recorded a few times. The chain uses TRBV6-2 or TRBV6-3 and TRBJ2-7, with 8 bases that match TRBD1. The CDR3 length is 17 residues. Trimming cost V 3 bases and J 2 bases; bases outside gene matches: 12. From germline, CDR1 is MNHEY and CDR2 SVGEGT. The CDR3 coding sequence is TGTGCCAGCAGTTATGAATCCGACAGGGGCACGACCTACGAGCAGTACTTC. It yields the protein CASSYESDRGTTYEQYF.

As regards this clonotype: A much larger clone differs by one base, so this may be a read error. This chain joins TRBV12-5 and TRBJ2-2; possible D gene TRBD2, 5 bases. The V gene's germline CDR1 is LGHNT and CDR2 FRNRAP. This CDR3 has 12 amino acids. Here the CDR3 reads CTSGLSPGELFF. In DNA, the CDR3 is TGTACTAGTGGTTTGTCCCCCGGGGAGCTGTTTTTT.

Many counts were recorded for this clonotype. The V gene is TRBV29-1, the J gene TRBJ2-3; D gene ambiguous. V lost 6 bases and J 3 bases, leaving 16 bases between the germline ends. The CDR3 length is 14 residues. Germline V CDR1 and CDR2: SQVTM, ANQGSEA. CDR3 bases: TGCAGCGTAGGCCCTGGCGGAGAGACAGATACGCAGTATTTT. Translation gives CSVGPGGETDTQYF.

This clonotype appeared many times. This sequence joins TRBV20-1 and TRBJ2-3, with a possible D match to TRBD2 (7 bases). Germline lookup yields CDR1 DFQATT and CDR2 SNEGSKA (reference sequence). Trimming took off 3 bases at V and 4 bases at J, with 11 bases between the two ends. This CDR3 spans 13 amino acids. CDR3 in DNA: TGCAGTGCTAGTGTCGGGGGGCCAGATACGCAGTATTTT. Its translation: CSASVGGPDTQYF.

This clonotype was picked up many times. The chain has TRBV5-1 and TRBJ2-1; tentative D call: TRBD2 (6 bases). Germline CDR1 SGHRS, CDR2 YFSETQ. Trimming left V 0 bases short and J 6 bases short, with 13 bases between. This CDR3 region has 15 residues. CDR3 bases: TGCGCCAGCAGCTTGGAGGGCATGCGGGGCAATGAGCAGTTCTTC. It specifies CASSLEGMRGNEQFF.

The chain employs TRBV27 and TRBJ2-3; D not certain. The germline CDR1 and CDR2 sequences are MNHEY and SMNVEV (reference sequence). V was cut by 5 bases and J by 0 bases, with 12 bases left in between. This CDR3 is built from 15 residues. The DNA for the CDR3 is TGTGCCAGCAGTGTAATGAAATCTAGCACAGATACGCAGTATTTT. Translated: CASSVMKSSTDTQYF.

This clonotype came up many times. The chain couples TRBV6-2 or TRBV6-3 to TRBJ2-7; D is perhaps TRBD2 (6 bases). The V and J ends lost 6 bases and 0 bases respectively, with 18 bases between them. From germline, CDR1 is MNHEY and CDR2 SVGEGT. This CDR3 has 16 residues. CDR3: CASRPPRGESSYEQYF. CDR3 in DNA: TGTGCCAGCAGACCTCCGCGGGGCGAGAGCTCCTACGAGCAGTACTTC.

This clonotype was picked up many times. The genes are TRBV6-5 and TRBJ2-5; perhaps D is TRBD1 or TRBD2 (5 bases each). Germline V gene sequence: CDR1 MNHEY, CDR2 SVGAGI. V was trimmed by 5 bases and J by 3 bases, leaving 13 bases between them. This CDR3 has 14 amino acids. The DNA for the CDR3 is TGTGCCAGCAGTAAATGGGACGGAGAAGAGACCCAGTACTTC. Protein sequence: CASSKWDGEETQYF.

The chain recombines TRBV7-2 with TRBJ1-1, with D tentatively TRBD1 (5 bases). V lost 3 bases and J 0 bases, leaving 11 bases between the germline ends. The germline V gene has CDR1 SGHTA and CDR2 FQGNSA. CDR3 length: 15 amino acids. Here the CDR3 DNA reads TGTGCCAGCAGCTTGTGGGGGGGGGTGAACACTGAAGCTTTCTTT. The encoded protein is CASSLWGGVNTEAFF.

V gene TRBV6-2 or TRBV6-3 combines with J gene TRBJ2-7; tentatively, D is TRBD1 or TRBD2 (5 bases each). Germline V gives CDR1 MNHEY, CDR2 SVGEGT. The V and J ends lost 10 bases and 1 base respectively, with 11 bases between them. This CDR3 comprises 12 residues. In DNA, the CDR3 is TGTGCCACTTCGGGGCTTTCCTACGAGCAGTACTTC. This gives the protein CATSGLSYEQYF.

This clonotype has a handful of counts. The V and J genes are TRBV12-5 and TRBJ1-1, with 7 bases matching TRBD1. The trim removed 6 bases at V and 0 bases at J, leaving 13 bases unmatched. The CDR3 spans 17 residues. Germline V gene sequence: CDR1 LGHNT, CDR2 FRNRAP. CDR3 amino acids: CASGDPPLGQMNTEAFF. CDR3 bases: TGTGCTAGTGGGGATCCCCCCCTGGGACAGATGAACACTGAAGCTTTCTTT.

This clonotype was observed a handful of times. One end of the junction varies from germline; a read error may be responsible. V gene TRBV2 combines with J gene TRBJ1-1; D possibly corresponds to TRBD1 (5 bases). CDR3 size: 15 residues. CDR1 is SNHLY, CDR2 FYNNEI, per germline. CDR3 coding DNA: TGTGTCAGCAGTGATCCGACAGAAATGAACACTGAAGCTTTCTTT. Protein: CVSSDPTEMNTEAFF.

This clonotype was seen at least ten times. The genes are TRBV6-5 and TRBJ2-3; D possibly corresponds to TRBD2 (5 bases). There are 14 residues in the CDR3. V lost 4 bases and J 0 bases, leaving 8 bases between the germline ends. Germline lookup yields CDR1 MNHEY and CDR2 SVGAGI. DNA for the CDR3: TGTGCCAGCAGTTGGCGGGCCAGCACAGATACGCAGTATTTT. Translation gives CASSWRASTDTQYF.

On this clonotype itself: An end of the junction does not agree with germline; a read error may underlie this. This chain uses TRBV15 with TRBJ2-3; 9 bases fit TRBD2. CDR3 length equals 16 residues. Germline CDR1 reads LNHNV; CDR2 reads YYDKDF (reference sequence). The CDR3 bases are TGTGCCACCGGCAGAGTAGGACTAGCGAGGACAGATACGCAGTATTTT. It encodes CATGRVGLARTDTQYF.

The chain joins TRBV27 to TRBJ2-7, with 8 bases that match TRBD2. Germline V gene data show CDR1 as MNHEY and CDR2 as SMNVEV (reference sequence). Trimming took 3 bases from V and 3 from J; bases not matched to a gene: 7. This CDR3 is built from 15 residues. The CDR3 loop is CASSFGSGGSYEQYF. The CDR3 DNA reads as TGTGCCAGCAGTTTCGGGAGCGGGGGAAGCTACGAGCAGTACTTC.

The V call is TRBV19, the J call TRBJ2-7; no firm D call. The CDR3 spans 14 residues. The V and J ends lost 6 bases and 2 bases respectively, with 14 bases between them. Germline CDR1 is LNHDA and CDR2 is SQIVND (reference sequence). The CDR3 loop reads CASSDVGPTYEQYF. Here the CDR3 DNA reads TGTGCCAGTAGCGACGTCGGGCCTACCTACGAGCAGTACTTC.

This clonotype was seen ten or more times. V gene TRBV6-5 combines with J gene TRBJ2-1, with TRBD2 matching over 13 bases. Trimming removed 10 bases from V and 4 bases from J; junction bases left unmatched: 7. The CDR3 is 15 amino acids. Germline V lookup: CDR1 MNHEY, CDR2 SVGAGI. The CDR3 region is CATRLAGGPYNEQFF. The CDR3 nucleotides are TGTGCCACCCGACTAGCGGGGGGTCCTTACAATGAGCAGTTCTTC.

This chain's CDR3 is CASSRLGGEQYF. For the CDR3, the DNA is TGTGCCAGCAGCCGCTTAGGGGGCGAGCAGTACTTC. This rearrangement joins TRBV12-3 or TRBV12-4 to TRBJ2-7; D is possibly TRBD1 (6 bases). The CDR3 spans 12 residues. Trimming pared 6 bases from V and 6 bases from J, leaving 12 bases between.

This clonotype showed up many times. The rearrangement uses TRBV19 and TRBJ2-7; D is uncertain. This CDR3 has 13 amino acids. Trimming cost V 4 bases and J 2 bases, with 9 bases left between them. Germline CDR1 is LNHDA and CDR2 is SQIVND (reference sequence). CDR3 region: CASSNGPAYEQYF. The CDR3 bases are TGTGCCAGTAGTAATGGGCCCGCCTACGAGCAGTACTTC.

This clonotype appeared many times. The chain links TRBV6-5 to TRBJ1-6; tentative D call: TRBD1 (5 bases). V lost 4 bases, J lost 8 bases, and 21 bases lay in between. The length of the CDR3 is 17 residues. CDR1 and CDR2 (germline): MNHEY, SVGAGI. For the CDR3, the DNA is TGTGCCAGCAGTTCCCCACCGGGACCCATGGCGGATTCACCCCTCCACTTT. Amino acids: CASSSPPGPMADSPLHF.

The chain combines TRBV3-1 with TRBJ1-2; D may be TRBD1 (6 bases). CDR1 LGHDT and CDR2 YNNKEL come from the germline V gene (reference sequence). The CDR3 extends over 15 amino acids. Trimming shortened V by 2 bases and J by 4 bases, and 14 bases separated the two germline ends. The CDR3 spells CASSQPDGQSYGYTF. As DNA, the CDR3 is TGTGCCAGCAGCCAACCGGACGGACAGTCCTATGGCTACACCTTC.

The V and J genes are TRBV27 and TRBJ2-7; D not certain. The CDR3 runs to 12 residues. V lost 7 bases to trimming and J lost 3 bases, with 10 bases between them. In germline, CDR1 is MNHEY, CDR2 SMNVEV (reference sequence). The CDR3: CASTGPYYEQYF. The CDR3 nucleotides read TGTGCCAGCACCGGCCCGTACTACGAGCAGTACTTC.

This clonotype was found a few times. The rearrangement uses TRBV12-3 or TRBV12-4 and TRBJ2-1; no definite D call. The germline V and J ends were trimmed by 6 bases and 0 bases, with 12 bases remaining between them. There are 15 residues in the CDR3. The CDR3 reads CASSPHGRSYNEQFF. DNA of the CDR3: TGTGCCAGCAGCCCACACGGACGCTCCTACAATGAGCAGTTCTTC.